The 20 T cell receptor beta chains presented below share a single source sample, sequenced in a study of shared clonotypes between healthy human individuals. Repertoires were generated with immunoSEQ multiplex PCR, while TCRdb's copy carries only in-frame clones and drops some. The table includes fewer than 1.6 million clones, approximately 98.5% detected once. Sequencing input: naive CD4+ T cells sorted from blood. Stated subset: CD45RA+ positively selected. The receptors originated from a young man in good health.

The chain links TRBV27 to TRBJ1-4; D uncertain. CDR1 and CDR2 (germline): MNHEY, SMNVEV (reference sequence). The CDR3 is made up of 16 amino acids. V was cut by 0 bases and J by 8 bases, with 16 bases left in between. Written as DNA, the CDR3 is TGTGCCAGCAGTTTATCTCACGTCCTTCTTAGGGAAAAACTGTTTTTT. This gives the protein CASSLSHVLLREKLFF.

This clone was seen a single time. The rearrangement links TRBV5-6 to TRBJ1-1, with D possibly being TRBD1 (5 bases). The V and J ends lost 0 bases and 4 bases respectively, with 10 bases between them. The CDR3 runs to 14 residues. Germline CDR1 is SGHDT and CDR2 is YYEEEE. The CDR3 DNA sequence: TGTGCCAGCAGCTTGGCTGGGGCCGGCACTGAAGCTTTCTTT. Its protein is CASSLAGAGTEAFF.

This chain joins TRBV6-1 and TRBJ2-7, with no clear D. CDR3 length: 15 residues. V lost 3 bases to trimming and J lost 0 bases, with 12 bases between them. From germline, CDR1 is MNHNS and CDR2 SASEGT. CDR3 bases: TGTGCCAGCAGTGATCGGTCCAGCAACTCCTACGAGCAGTACTTC. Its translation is CASSDRSSNSYEQYF.

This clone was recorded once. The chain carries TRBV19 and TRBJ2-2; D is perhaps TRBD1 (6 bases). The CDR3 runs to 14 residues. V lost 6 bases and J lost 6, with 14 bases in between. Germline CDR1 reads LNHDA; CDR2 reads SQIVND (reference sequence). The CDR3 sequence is CASRTIRGAGELFF. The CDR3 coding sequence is TGTGCCAGTAGGACGATCAGGGGAGCCGGGGAGCTGTTTTTT.

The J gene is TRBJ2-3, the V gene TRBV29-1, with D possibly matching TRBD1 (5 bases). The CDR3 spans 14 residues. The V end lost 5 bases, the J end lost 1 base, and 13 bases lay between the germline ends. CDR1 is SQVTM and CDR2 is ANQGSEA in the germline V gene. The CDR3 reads CSVRKGAGTDTQYF. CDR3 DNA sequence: TGCAGCGTTAGGAAAGGGGCGGGCACAGATACGCAGTATTTT.

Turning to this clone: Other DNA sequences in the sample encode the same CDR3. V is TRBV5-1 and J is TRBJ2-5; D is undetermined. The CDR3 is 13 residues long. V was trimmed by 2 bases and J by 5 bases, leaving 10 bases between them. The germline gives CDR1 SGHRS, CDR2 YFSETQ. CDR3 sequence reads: CASSLGRQETQYF. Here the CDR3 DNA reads TGCGCCAGCAGCTTAGGACGCCAGGAGACCCAGTACTTC.

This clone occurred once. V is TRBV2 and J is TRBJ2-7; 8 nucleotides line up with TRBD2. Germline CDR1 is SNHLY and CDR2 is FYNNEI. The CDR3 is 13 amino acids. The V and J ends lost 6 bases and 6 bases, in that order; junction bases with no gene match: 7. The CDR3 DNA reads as TGTGCCAGCAGACCGGGACTAGGGGGCGAGCAGTACTTC. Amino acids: CASRPGLGGEQYF.

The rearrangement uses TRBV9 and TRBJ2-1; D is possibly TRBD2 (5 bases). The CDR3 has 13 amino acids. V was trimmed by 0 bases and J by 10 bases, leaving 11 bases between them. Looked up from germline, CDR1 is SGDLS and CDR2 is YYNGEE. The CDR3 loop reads CASSVGTLSEQFF. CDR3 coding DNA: TGTGCCAGCAGCGTAGGGACTCTAAGCGAGCAGTTCTTC.

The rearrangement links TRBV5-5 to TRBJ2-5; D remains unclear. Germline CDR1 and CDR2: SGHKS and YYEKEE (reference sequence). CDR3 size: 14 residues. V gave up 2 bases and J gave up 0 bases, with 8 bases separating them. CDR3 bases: TGTGCCAGCAGCTTATCTCGGTACCAAGAGACCCAGTACTTC. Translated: CASSLSRYQETQYF.

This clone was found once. CDR3 sequence reads: CASRPSRTDQETQYF. CDR3 DNA sequence: TGTGCCAGCAGGCCTTCCCGGACAGACCAAGAGACCCAGTACTTC. The V and J genes are TRBV6-5 and TRBJ2-5; D might be TRBD1 (6 bases). V lost 6 bases, J lost 0 bases, and 14 bases lay in between. Germline CDR1 and CDR2: MNHEY and SVGAGI. The CDR3 consists of 15 residues.

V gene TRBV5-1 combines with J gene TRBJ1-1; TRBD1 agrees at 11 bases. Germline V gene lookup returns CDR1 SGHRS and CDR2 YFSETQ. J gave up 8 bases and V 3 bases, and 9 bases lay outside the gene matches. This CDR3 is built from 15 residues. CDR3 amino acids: CASSYRTGGIPEAFF. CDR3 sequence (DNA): TGCGCCAGCAGCTATAGGACAGGGGGCATCCCGGAAGCTTTCTTT.

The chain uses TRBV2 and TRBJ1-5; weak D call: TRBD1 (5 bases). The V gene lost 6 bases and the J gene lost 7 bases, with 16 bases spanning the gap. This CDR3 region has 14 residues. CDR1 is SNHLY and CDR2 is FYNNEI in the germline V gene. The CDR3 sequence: CASRGGQGRQPQHF. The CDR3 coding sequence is TGTGCCAGCAGGGGCGGGCAGGGCAGACAGCCCCAGCATTTT.

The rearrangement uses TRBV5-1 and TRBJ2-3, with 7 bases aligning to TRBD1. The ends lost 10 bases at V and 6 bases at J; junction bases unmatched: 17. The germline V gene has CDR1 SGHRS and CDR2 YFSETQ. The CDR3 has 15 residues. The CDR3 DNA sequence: TGCGCCGTACGTTCGCCGGGACAGATTCTGGATACGCAGTATTTT. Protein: CAVRSPGQILDTQYF.

The CDR3 sequence is CASSSDGTYGYTF. The CDR3 DNA is TGTGCCAGCAGTTCCGACGGTACATATGGCTACACCTTC. The rearrangement uses TRBV7-9 and TRBJ1-2; no clear D gene. The V gene lost 6 bases and the J gene lost 5 bases, with 13 bases spanning the gap. CDR3 length: 13 amino acids. In germline, CDR1 is SEHNR, CDR2 FQNEAQ (reference sequence).

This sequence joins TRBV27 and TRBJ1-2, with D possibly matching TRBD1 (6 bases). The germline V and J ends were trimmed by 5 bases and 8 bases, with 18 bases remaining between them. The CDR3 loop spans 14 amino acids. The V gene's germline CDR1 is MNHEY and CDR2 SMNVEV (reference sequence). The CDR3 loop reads CASSKQGSMGGYTF. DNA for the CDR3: TGTGCCAGCAGTAAACAGGGCTCCATGGGGGGCTACACCTTC.

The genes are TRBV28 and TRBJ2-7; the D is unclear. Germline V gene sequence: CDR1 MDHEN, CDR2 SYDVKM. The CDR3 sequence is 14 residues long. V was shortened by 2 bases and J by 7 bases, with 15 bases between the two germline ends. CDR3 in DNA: TGTGCCAGCAGTTTAGGGCCAGATTCGAGGGAGCAGTACTTC. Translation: CASSLGPDSREQYF.

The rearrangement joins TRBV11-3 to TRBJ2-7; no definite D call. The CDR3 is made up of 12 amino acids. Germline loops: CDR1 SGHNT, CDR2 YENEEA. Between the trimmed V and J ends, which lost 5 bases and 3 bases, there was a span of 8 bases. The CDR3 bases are TGTGCCAGCAGCGTTGGCCGCTACGAGCAGTACTTC. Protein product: CASSVGRYEQYF.

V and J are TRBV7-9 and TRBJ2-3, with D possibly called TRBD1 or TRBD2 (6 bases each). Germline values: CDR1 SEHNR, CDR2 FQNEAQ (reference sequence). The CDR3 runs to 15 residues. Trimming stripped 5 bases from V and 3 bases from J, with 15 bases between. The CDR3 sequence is CASSPLGGATDTQYF. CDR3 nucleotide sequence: TGTGCCAGCAGCCCCCTCGGGGGCGCAACAGATACGCAGTATTTT.

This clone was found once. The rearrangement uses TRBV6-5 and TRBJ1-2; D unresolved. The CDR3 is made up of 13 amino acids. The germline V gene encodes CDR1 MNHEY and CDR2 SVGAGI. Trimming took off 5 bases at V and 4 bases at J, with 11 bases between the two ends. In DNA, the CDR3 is TGTGCCAGCAGTCCACCTGGACGCTATGGCTACACCTTC. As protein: CASSPPGRYGYTF.

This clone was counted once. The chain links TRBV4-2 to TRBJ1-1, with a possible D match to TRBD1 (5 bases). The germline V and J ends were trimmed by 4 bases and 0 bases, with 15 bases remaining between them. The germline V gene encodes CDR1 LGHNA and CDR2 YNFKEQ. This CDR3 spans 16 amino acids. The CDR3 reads CASSLNGGVMNTEAFF. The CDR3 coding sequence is TGTGCCAGCAGCCTTAACGGAGGGGTTATGAACACTGAAGCTTTCTTT.